The entry below gives a single T cell receptor (beta chain) sequence along with its context. As handled by the study authors: Nucleated cell number was recorded as an estimate derived from reference gene primer amplification. Sequenced by immunoSEQ multiplex PCR; TCRdb stores in-frame clones only, minus some. V and J calls plus clone size are reproduced from that table; the DNA served to infer D and trimming. Of about 130,000 clones detected, 80% to 95% appear once; the ten largest clones hold 2.1%. V shed 5 bases and J 5 bases; nucleotides not matched to a gene: 8. The germline V gene encodes CDR1 SEHNR and CDR2 FQNEAQ (reference sequence). CDR3 size: 15 residues. This entry belongs to a study of blood T cell repertoires in COVID-19. About the research overall: Samples came from the United States, Italy and Spain, spanning acute and convalescent COVID-19. Sources were T cells, B-cell-depleted T cells, or PBMCs; the material itself was cDNA or gDNA.

This rearrangement joins TRBV7-9 to TRBJ1-3; 8 bases agree with TRBD1. The source of this sequence is a middle-aged man with COVID-19, enrolled during active disease. What was sequenced was peripheral blood. In DNA form, the CDR3 reads TGTGCCAGCAGCATACCGGACAGGGAAAGAAACACCATATATTTT. It translates to CASSIPDRERNTIYF.